This T cell receptor (beta chain) was recorded in a study of blood T cell repertoires in COVID-19. On the study more broadly: Sites across the United States, Italy and Spain contributed samples from acute and convalescent COVID-19. In each case, the material was cDNA or gDNA derived from T cells, B-cell-depleted T cells, or PBMCs.

In the original analysis: Amplifying reference gene primers gave estimates of nucleated cell counts. Only in-frame clones appear in the TCRdb table, and some are missing; sequencing was by immunoSEQ multiplex PCR. D and trimming come from the DNA, and the V and J calls and clone size come from that table. Of over 120,000 clones in the sample, 80% to 90% were seen once. Per germline, CDR1 SGHTA and CDR2 FQGNSA. V shed 2 bases, J shed 14 bases, and the junction held 8 bases outside the gene matches. The CDR3 contains 12 residues. The chain uses TRBV7-2 and TRBJ1-2, with 7 bases that match TRBD1. The receptor was isolated from a woman aged 45-65 years with acute or convalescent COVID-19. Sequenced material: peripheral blood. The CDR3 protein is CASSLPDRAHTF. The CDR3 region has the DNA TGTGCCAGCAGCTTACCTGACAGGGCCCATACCTTC.